This T cell receptor (beta chain) stems from a study of PD-1 blockade in mismatch repair-deficient tumors (dated by TCRdb to the late 2010s). Looking at the study overall: Between late 2013 and 2016, the trial enrolled 75 to 95 consecutive patients with 11 to 13 types of mismatch repair-deficient cancer, all of whom had received prior treatment and were progressing. Deep sequencing of TCR CDR3 regions was used to track tumor-associated T cell clones in peripheral blood of patients responding to PD-1 blockade. Study-wide findings and limitations: After pembrolizumab, tumor-resident clones, which were often undetectable in blood before treatment, expanded rapidly and then contracted, generally ahead of radiologic responses.

V is pruned by 3 bases and J by 4 bases, leaving 7 bases of the junction without a gene match. Per the germline V gene, ENHRY is the CDR1 and SYGVKD is the CDR2. The CDR3 runs 15 residues from the cysteine to the phenylalanine. Only the CDR3 part of the read is kept: 45 bases, read in frame from the first base. The library came from the immunoSEQ multiplex PCR assay. TCRdb took over this immuneACCESS table, retaining in-frame rearrangements with V and J assigned. Such tables are incomplete; in checked studies, under half of the missing clones stem from an unresolved V gene, and the remainder is unexplained. For this sample the table gives about 110,000 clones, of which about three quarters were detected only once. 4% to 6% of the sample belongs to the ten largest clones. Mismatch repair deficiency in every enrolled patient was established by polymerase chain reaction or immunohistochemistry. TCR sequencing was performed for a few patients who responded to pembrolizumab therapy. Pembrolizumab PD-1 blockade was prospectively tested in advanced mismatch repair-deficient cancers, regardless of tissue of origin, in the phase II trial. Peripheral blood T cell samples were collected serially, before PD-1 blockade began and at several time points afterward. Blood sampling time points were reported as weeks after the first dose of pembrolizumab.

Concerning this clone: This receptor's antigen is unknown. Per-base qualities were not stored, and no clone one base away is much larger.

The rearrangement joined TRBV10-3 to TRBJ1-1; 8 central nucleotides agree with TRBD1. Material: peripheral blood, obtained approximately 64 weeks after starting pembrolizumab. The receptor comes from an adult with mismatch repair-deficient cancer. The CDR3 corresponds to CAISEGTGFGTEAFF. The sequenced DNA is TGTGCCATCAGTGAAGGGACAGGCTTCGGCACTGAAGCTTTCTTT.